A selection of T cell receptor beta chains follows, all from one sample in a study of shared clonotypes between healthy human individuals. Clones were read by immunoSEQ multiplex PCR, and TCRdb kept only the in-frame ones, dropping some. The sample consists of a few hundred thousand clones, more than 95% of them appearing once. The sequenced sample was naive CD4+ T cells sorted from blood. These receptors were obtained from a woman aged 25 to 39 in good health. Both conserved end residues are part of each CDR3. The order of the fields is D gene, V gene, J gene, clone size, CDR3 DNA, CDR3 protein. A D gene is named only where the DNA matches it firmly. Clone size is stated in some rows and not others, as once, few, many or a class when expanded.

D: NA
V: TRBV9
J: TRBJ2-3
size: once
DNA: TGTGCCAGCAGCTTTGACCCCACAGATACGCAGTATTTT
CDR3: CASSFDPTDTQYF

D: TRBD1
V: TRBV5-1
J: TRBJ1-2
size: NA
DNA: TGCGCCAGCAGCGAAGGGACAGGGGGAGGCTATGGCTACACCTTC
CDR3: CASSEGTGGGYGYTF

D: TRBD1
V: TRBV5-6
J: TRBJ2-1
size: NA
DNA: TGTGCCAGCAGCCCGGGACAGGGCCGCAATGAGCAGTTCTTC
CDR3: CASSPGQGRNEQFF

D: TRBD2
V: TRBV29-1
J: TRBJ2-3
size: NA
DNA: TGCAGCGCTAGGACTAGCTCGGGCTCTTTGGATACGCAGTATTTT
CDR3: CSARTSSGSLDTQYF

D: NA
V: TRBV6-5
J: TRBJ2-5
size: NA
DNA: TGTGCCAGCAGTTTCTCCACTGGGACCCAGTACTTC
CDR3: CASSFSTGTQYF

D: NA
V: TRBV28
J: TRBJ2-1
size: NA
DNA: TGTGCCAGCAGTCTCCCTGGGTGGGATGAGCAGTTCTTC
CDR3: CASSLPGWDEQFF

D: NA
V: TRBV7-3
J: TRBJ2-3
size: NA
DNA: TGTGCCAGCAGCTTAACGAGGGGAGGAAACACAGATACGCAGTATTTT
CDR3: CASSLTRGGNTDTQYF

D: NA
V: TRBV28
J: TRBJ2-7
size: NA
DNA: TGTGCCACCCGGTCTTCATCCTACGAGCAGTACTTC
CDR3: CATRSSSYEQYF

D: NA
V: TRBV6-6
J: TRBJ1-3
size: NA
DNA: TGTGCCAGCACCCTGGAGGGTACCTCTGGAAACACCATATATTTT
CDR3: CASTLEGTSGNTIYF

D: NA
V: TRBV7-9
J: TRBJ1-3
size: NA
DNA: TGTGCCAGCAGCTTTTTCAGGGAGCCTGGAAACACCATATATTTT
CDR3: CASSFFREPGNTIYF

D: NA
V: TRBV11-2
J: TRBJ1-5
size: few
DNA: TGTGCCAGCAGCGAATCGACAGGCCTTCGGCCCCAGCATTTT
CDR3: CASSESTGLRPQHF

D: NA
V: TRBV19
J: TRBJ2-1
size: once
DNA: TGTGCCAGTGCCAGGGTGGCTAGCCCCAACAATGAGCAGTTCTTC
CDR3: CASARVASPNNEQFF

D: TRBD2
V: TRBV18
J: TRBJ2-3
size: NA
DNA: TGTGCCAGCTCACCCCGATCGGCGGGAGTGTCGGATACGCAGTATTTT
CDR3: CASSPRSAGVSDTQYF

D: NA
V: TRBV5-4
J: TRBJ2-1
size: NA
DNA: TGTGCCAGCAGCTCCTTTACCCCCCGAGGCAATGAGCAGTTCTTC
CDR3: CASSSFTPRGNEQFF

D: TRBD1
V: TRBV6-6
J: TRBJ2-5
size: NA
DNA: TGTGCCAGCAGGTTGCAGGGGGCGTACCAAGAGACCCAGTACTTC
CDR3: CASRLQGAYQETQYF

D: TRBD1
V: TRBV19
J: TRBJ1-4
size: NA
DNA: TGTGCCAGTAGTCAAAGCCGACAGGGGCGTCGATGGACTAATGAAAAACTGTTTTTT
CDR3: CASSQSRQGRRWTNEKLFF

D: NA
V: TRBV27
J: TRBJ2-3
size: once
DNA: TGTGCCAGCAGTTTTCCGGAGACCATGGATACGCAGTATTTT
CDR3: CASSFPETMDTQYF

D: NA
V: TRBV28
J: TRBJ1-4
size: NA
DNA: TGTGCCTCAAGGGTGGCAACTAATGAAAAACTGTTTTTT
CDR3: CASRVATNEKLFF

D: TRBD1
V: TRBV5-1
J: TRBJ2-3
size: NA
DNA: TGCGCCAGCAGACCCACAGGGGCCCCTGGCGTTACGCAGTATTTT
CDR3: CASRPTGAPGVTQYF

D: NA
V: TRBV27
J: TRBJ1-2
size: once
DNA: TGTGCCAGCAGTTCCCACTCGGGGCTAGCTAACTATGGCTACACCTTC
CDR3: CASSSHSGLANYGYTF

D: NA
V: TRBV6-1
J: TRBJ1-2
size: NA
DNA: TGTGCCAGCAGTGAAGAGGGGCAGGGTGACTATGGCTACACCTTC
CDR3: CASSEEGQGDYGYTF

D: NA
V: TRBV15
J: TRBJ2-3
size: NA
DNA: TGTGCCACCAGCAGATTTAGCGGTACTGGGGATACGCAGTATTTT
CDR3: CATSRFSGTGDTQYF

D: NA
V: TRBV10-3
J: TRBJ2-1
size: once
DNA: TGTGCCATCAGTGAGATGTGGGAGGCCCGCCATGAGCAGTTCTTC
CDR3: CAISEMWEARHEQFF

D: NA
V: TRBV11-3
J: TRBJ2-5
size: NA
DNA: TGTGCCAGCAGCTCCCCGTACCAAGAGACCCAGTACTTC
CDR3: CASSSPYQETQYF

D: NA
V: TRBV5-1
J: TRBJ2-5
size: NA
DNA: TGCGCCAGCACCCTCCGGGAGACCCAGTACTTC
CDR3: CASTLRETQYF

D: NA
V: TRBV28
J: TRBJ1-4
size: NA
DNA: TGTGCCAGCACTTCACGCTTGGGTGAAAAACTGTTTTTT
CDR3: CASTSRLGEKLFF

D: NA
V: TRBV9
J: TRBJ2-1
size: few
DNA: TGTGCCAGCAGCGCGGGTTACAATGAGCAGTTCTTC
CDR3: CASSAGYNEQFF

D: TRBD2
V: TRBV18
J: TRBJ2-2
size: NA
DNA: TGTGCCAGCTCACCAAGAGGACTAGGGTCCGGGGAGCTGTTTTTT
CDR3: CASSPRGLGSGELFF

D: TRBD2
V: TRBV5-1
J: TRBJ2-1
size: NA
DNA: TGCGCCAGCAGCTTACGACTAGCGGGGGAATTCTACAATGAGCAGTTCTTC
CDR3: CASSLRLAGEFYNEQFF

D: NA
V: TRBV18
J: TRBJ2-7
size: NA
DNA: TGTGCCAGCTCACCCATACTTCGACGGGAGTTGACCGAGCAGTACTTC
CDR3: CASSPILRRELTEQYF

D: TRBD2
V: TRBV28
J: TRBJ2-7
size: NA
DNA: TGTGCCAGCCCTCCTAGCGGGAGATGGGACGAGCAGTACTTC
CDR3: CASPPSGRWDEQYF

D: NA
V: TRBV6-1
J: TRBJ2-2
size: NA
DNA: TGTGCCAGCAGTGAAGAATCCGGGTGGGCCGGGGAGCTGTTTTTT
CDR3: CASSEESGWAGELFF

D: TRBD1
V: TRBV6-1
J: TRBJ2-1
size: NA
DNA: TGTGCCAGCAGTGAACCGGGACAGGGGGCGCGAAATGAGCAGTTCTTC
CDR3: CASSEPGQGARNEQFF

D: TRBD2
V: TRBV11-2
J: TRBJ2-7
size: NA
DNA: TGTGCCAGCAGCTTCGGGACTACTCAATACGAGCAGTACTTC
CDR3: CASSFGTTQYEQYF

D: TRBD2
V: TRBV6-1
J: TRBJ2-7
size: NA
DNA: TGTGCCAGCAGTGTCCCTAGCGGGACCTACGAGCAGTACTTC
CDR3: CASSVPSGTYEQYF

D: TRBD2
V: TRBV13
J: TRBJ2-3
size: NA
DNA: TGTGCCAGCAGCTTAGACGGGAGCGGGAGAGCAGATACGCAGTATTTT
CDR3: CASSLDGSGRADTQYF

D: NA
V: TRBV28
J: TRBJ2-3
size: NA
DNA: TGTGCCAGCAGTAACTACCACTTTGGAGCCACGTTCACAGATACGCAGTATTTT
CDR3: CASSNYHFGATFTDTQYF